This T cell receptor beta chain appears in the sequencing data of a study of T cell responses to AZD1222 COVID-19 vaccine. Across the study: Pooled together were second doses at about 4 or about 12 weeks. Broader study findings: Vaccine-associated CD4 TCRs ranged over spike, dominating at 160-218 and 743-854. In a largely white British group with more females than males, clonal diversity was possibly underestimated. Compared with day 0, the breadth and depth of the Spike-specific TCR repertoire rose significantly after two doses of AZD1222.

Sequencing was performed with immunoSEQ multiplex PCR; in TCRdb, only in-frame clones are kept and a portion is missing. The sample lists about 110,000 clones, 70% to 90% occurring once. Concerning this clone: What it recognizes is unknown.

There are 16 residues in the CDR3. Looked up from germline, CDR1 is PRHDT and CDR2 is FYEKMQ (reference sequence). With V trimmed by 4 bases and J by 3 bases, 9 bases remained unmatched. The sample here was peripheral blood, taken on day 0 of AZD1222 vaccination. The sequence came from an adult in good health. This rearrangement joins TRBV13 to TRBJ1-1; 9 positions match TRBD1. The CDR3 spells CASSSLQGALDTEAFF. DNA for the CDR3: TGTGCCAGCAGCTCACTACAGGGGGCCCTTGACACTGAAGCTTTCTTT.